Presented here are 24 T cell receptor beta chains from one specimen sequenced in a study of cytomegalovirus exposure and HLA in healthy donors. 60 Vbeta and 13 Jbeta primers were used in PCR. Some clones are missing from TCRdb's copy, which holds only in-frame ones; the method was immunoSEQ multiplex PCR. The sample holds around 120,000 clones; roughly four fifths are singletons and the top ten take approximately 10%. Sequenced sample: PBMCs. These receptors all stem from a male donor in good health and CMV-seropositive.

The DNA for the CDR3 is TGTGCCAGCAGTTTGGGACTCAGTACGGGGGAGCTGTTTTTT. Protein: CASSLGLSTGELFF. J is TRBJ2-2 and V is TRBV28, with a possible D match to TRBD2 (6 bases). Trimming shortened V by 3 bases and J by 8 bases, and 13 bases separated the two germline ends. In germline, CDR1 is MDHEN, CDR2 SYDVKM. The CDR3 extends over 14 amino acids.

The J gene is TRBJ2-5, the V gene TRBV27, with D maybe TRBD2 (5 bases). The tail of the sequence fits TRBJ2-7 better, so the J call may be wrong. Germline lookup yields CDR1 MNHEY and CDR2 SMNVEV (reference sequence). The CDR3 spans 15 residues. The CDR3 nucleotides read TGTGCCAGCCGAGCAATACGGGAAAGCTCCTACGAGCAGTACTTC. Amino acids: CASRAIRESSYEQYF.

This clone has more than one count but fewer than ten. This rearrangement joins TRBV29-1 to TRBJ2-7; D perhaps matches TRBD2 (5 bases). V was shortened by 1 base and J by 4 bases, with 23 bases between the two germline ends. CDR3 size: 17 residues. CDR1 is SQVTM, CDR2 ANQGSEA, per germline. The CDR3 spells CSVEGSTYGMKGYEQYF. CDR3 DNA sequence: TGCAGCGTTGAAGGGTCTACTTACGGGATGAAGGGTTACGAGCAGTACTTC.

This clone has just a few counts. The V and J genes are TRBV6-1 and TRBJ1-5, with D possibly matching TRBD1 (5 bases). The germline V and J ends were trimmed by 3 bases and 0 bases, with 15 bases remaining between them. The CDR3 runs 17 residues. From germline, CDR1 is MNHNS and CDR2 SASEGT. The CDR3 region is CASSEIAGTYSNQPQHF. The CDR3 DNA sequence: TGTGCCAGCAGTGAGATCGCAGGGACTTATAGCAATCAGCCCCAGCATTTT.

The chain combines TRBV7-9 with TRBJ2-5; 7 bases fit TRBD2. The CDR3 has 14 residues. After removal of 5 bases from V and 5 bases from J, the junction contained 8 bases not matched to a gene. Looked up from germline, CDR1 is SEHNR and CDR2 is FQNEAQ (reference sequence). The CDR3 nucleotides read TGTGCCAGCAGCCCCGACCCCGGGAGGGAGACCCAGTACTTC. Encoded protein: CASSPDPGRETQYF.

V is TRBV5-4 and J is TRBJ2-3, with 10 nucleotides matching TRBD2. Germline CDR1 is SGHNT and CDR2 is YYREEE (reference sequence). The V gene end was trimmed by 4 bases and the J gene end by 4 bases; junction bases not matched to a gene: 9. The CDR3 loop spans 16 amino acids. The CDR3 region is CASSPLAGGISDTQYF. The DNA for the CDR3 is TGTGCCAGCAGCCCATTAGCGGGAGGAATTTCAGATACGCAGTATTTT.

This chain uses TRBV7-3 with TRBJ1-1; 9 bases match TRBD1. Germline loops: CDR1 SGHTA, CDR2 FQGTGA. CDR3 length: 15 residues. V was pared by 5 bases and J by 4 bases, with 8 bases of the junction left unmatched. CDR3 sequence: CASSRTGGALTEAFF. CDR3 sequence (DNA): TGTGCCAGCAGCCGAACAGGGGGCGCGCTCACTGAAGCTTTCTTT.

Notes on this clone: One junction end disagrees with the germline gene, perhaps due to a read error. This chain links TRBV4-3 with TRBJ1-5, with unresolved D. The germline gives CDR1 LGHNA, CDR2 YSLEER. This CDR3 spans 15 amino acids. The CDR3, as DNA: TGCGCCAGCAGCCAAGGCCGGTATGGGAGTCAGTCCCAGCATTTT. Its translation is CASSQGRYGSQSQHF.

The J gene is TRBJ2-3, the V gene TRBV9; no clear D. CDR3 length equals 13 residues. V was trimmed by 3 bases and J by 5 bases, leaving 10 bases between them. Per germline, CDR1 SGDLS and CDR2 YYNGEE. The CDR3 sequence: CASSAQVGDTQYF. The CDR3 bases are TGTGCCAGCAGCGCCCAGGTAGGAGATACGCAGTATTTT.

This clone was seen only a few times. The V call is TRBV7-2, the J call TRBJ2-7; no reliable D call. This CDR3 spans 15 amino acids. The V end was cut by 5 bases, the J end by 4 bases, with 18 bases between. Germline CDR1 reads SGHTA; CDR2 reads FQGNSA. CDR3 in amino acids: CASSPLGGSPYEQYF. DNA of the CDR3: TGTGCCAGCAGCCCCCTTGGCGGAAGCCCTTACGAGCAGTACTTC.

The V and J genes are TRBV9 and TRBJ2-5, with D hard to call. The CDR3 is 13 residues long. V lost 0 bases, J lost 4 bases, and 7 bases lay in between. Per the germline V gene, CDR1 is SGDLS and CDR2 is YYNGEE. CDR3 sequence (DNA): TGTGCCAGCAGCGTAGCGAGATCAGAGACCCAGTACTTC. Translating gives CASSVARSETQYF.

The gene calls are TRBV7-2 and TRBJ2-3; no reliable D call. The CDR3 sequence is 13 residues long. V shed 5 bases and J shed 5 bases, with 11 bases lying between them. From germline, CDR1 is SGHTA and CDR2 FQGNSA. DNA of the CDR3: TGTGCCAGCAGCCCCCCGGCAGGAGATACGCAGTATTTT. It yields the protein CASSPPAGDTQYF.

The CDR3 coding sequence is TGTGCCAGCAGCTTAGTAGCGGGAGGGCCTAATGAGCAGTTCTTC. It codes for CASSLVAGGPNEQFF. J is TRBJ2-1 and V is TRBV7-9, with 11 bases aligning to TRBD2. The CDR3 consists of 15 residues. Trimming cost V 1 base and J 7 bases; bases outside gene matches: 3. Germline CDR1 and CDR2: SEHNR and FQNEAQ (reference sequence).

The chain carries TRBV29-1 and TRBJ2-2; the match to TRBD1 covers 7 bases. After removal of 5 bases from V and 3 bases from J, the junction contained 6 bases not matched to a gene. There are 14 residues in the CDR3. CDR1 and CDR2 from the germline V gene are SQVTM and ANQGSEA. In DNA form, the CDR3 reads TGCAGCGTTTTTGTCCAGGGGGACACCGGGGAGCTGTTTTTT. This encodes CSVFVQGDTGELFF.

This rearrangement joins TRBV21-1 to TRBJ1-3. TRBV21-1 is marked as a pseudogene. CDR3 length: 18 amino acids. The CDR3 coding sequence is TGTGCCAGCCACTTTCATCATAAGGACGGGAAAACTGGAAACACCATATATTTT. It is translated as CASHFHHKDGKTGNTIYF.

For this clone: The identical CDR3 is also encoded by other nucleotide sequences in the sample. The chain uses TRBV5-6 and TRBJ1-5; possibly TRBD1 for D (6 bases). Trimming removed 4 bases from V and 7 bases from J, with 12 bases in between. Germline-derived CDR1 and CDR2 are SGHDT and YYEEEE. CDR3 length: 13 amino acids. The CDR3 coding sequence is TGTGCCAGCAGCGCGAACACAGGGCAGCCCCAGCATTTT. Amino acids: CASSANTGQPQHF.

V usage is TRBV9 and J usage is TRBJ2-5, with D maybe TRBD1 (5 bases). The ends were cut back, 2 bases at V and 3 bases at J, with 11 bases in the middle. The CDR3 spans 14 residues. CDR1 SGDLS and CDR2 YYNGEE come from the germline V gene. The CDR3 DNA follows: TGTGCCAGCAGCGTTGGACACCCCAAAGAGACCCAGTACTTC. Its protein product is CASSVGHPKETQYF.

This rearrangement joins TRBV7-2 to TRBJ2-3; TRBD2 aligns across 11 bases. Germline CDR1 and CDR2: SGHTA and FQGNSA. V shed 5 bases, J shed 5 bases, and the junction held 12 bases outside the gene matches. The length of the CDR3 is 17 residues. CDR3 protein: CASSNRLAGGLGDTQYF. Here the CDR3 DNA reads TGTGCCAGCAGCAACCGTTTAGCGGGAGGGCTCGGAGATACGCAGTATTTT. Together with reference TRBV7-2 and TRBJ2-3, the CDR3 gives the full variable domain: GAGVSQSPSNKVTEKGKDVELRCDPISGHTALYWYRQSLGQGLEFLIYFQGNSAPDKSGLPSDRFSAERTGGSVSTLTIQRTQQEDSAVYLCASSNRLAGGLGDTQYFGPGTRLTVL.

Remarks on this clone: In the same sample, other DNA sequences code for this CDR3. The chain uses TRBV29-1 and TRBJ2-1; 8 bases are a match to TRBD1. CDR1 and CDR2 (germline): SQVTM, ANQGSEA. The CDR3 covers 16 residues. V lost 3 bases to trimming and J lost 6 bases; unmatched junction nucleotides: 13. The CDR3 sequence: CSVEDGAGGSGNEQFF. The CDR3 region has the DNA TGCAGCGTTGAGGACGGGGCAGGGGGCAGTGGCAATGAGCAGTTCTTC.

This chain joins TRBV28 and TRBJ2-1; TRBD2 matches at 16 bases. The CDR3 covers 15 residues. V lost 3 bases to trimming and J lost 8 bases; unmatched junction nucleotides: 1. Looked up from germline, CDR1 is MDHEN and CDR2 is SYDVKM. The DNA for the CDR3 is TGTGCCAGCAGTTTGGGGACTAGCGGGAGGGATGAGCAGTTCTTC. Encoded protein: CASSLGTSGRDEQFF.

The CDR3 protein is CASSEYGPQGILTDTQYF. DNA for the CDR3: TGTGCCAGCAGTGAATATGGGCCTCAGGGTATTTTGACAGATACGCAGTATTTT. The chain carries TRBV25-1 and TRBJ2-3; D is possibly TRBD1 (5 bases). CDR3 length equals 18 residues. Per the germline V gene, CDR1 is MGHDK and CDR2 is SYGVNS. V lost 0 bases and J 3 bases, leaving 19 bases between the germline ends.

This clone showed up just a few times. V gene TRBV9 combines with J gene TRBJ2-1, with D maybe TRBD2 (5 bases). The V and J ends lost 5 bases and 5 bases respectively, with 11 bases between them. The CDR3 totals 13 residues. The germline V gene has CDR1 SGDLS and CDR2 YYNGEE. As DNA, the CDR3 is TGTGCCAGCAGTTGGACGGAGGACAATGAGCAGTTCTTC. Amino acids: CASSWTEDNEQFF.

This clone was seen a few times. The chain is built from TRBV7-9 and TRBJ2-1; 8 positions match TRBD2. Per the germline V gene, CDR1 is SEHNR and CDR2 is FQNEAQ (reference sequence). Trimming removed 10 bases from V and 3 bases from J; junction bases left unmatched: 5. The CDR3 length is 13 residues. CDR3 sequence (DNA): TGTGCCACTAGTCTAGCGGGCTACAATGAGCAGTTCTTC. This gives the protein CATSLAGYNEQFF.

The V call is TRBV11-3, the J call TRBJ2-2; TRBD1 matches 8 bases. The junction had 7 bases not matched to a gene; V was cut back by 6 bases and J by 1 base. CDR3 length: 16 residues. Germline CDR1 is SGHNT and CDR2 is YENEEA. The CDR3 DNA follows: TGTGCCAGCAGACAAACCGGGACAGGGAACACCGGGGAGCTGTTTTTT. Residues: CASRQTGTGNTGELFF.